These 24 T cell receptor beta chains share one sample of origin, sequenced in a study of blood T cells in healthy people across ages. The second PCR ran 7 to 11 cycles with a sample-barcoded 5' primer and J-beta primers. TCRdb re-analysed the 5' RACE reads in MiXCR, keeping a single row per CDR3 protein. The data contain about 1,800,000 distinct CDR3 sequences, 28% of them singletons. Specimen: blood. These receptors all stem from a woman aged 25 to 39 in good health.

This clonotype was detected ten times or more. V usage is TRBV3-1 and J usage is TRBJ2-3, with 10 bases fitting TRBD2. V was clipped by 8 bases and J by 1 base; unmatched bases: 0. Germline V gene data show CDR1 as LGHDT and CDR2 as YNNKEL (reference sequence). This CDR3 contains 13 residues. CDR3 protein: CASGLAGTDTQYF. The CDR3 DNA sequence: TGTGCCAGCGGACTAGCGGGCACAGATACGCAGTATTTT.

The genes are TRBV5-6 and TRBJ2-5; 7 bases line up with TRBD2. Germline V lookup: CDR1 SGHDT, CDR2 YYEEEE. The CDR3 is 13 amino acids. Unmatched junction bases numbered 6, after V lost 4 bases and J lost 6 bases. The CDR3 loop is CASSPGRAQTQYF. In DNA form, the CDR3 reads TGTGCCAGCAGCCCTGGGAGGGCACAGACCCAGTACTTC.

This clonotype turned up a few times. The V and J genes are TRBV10-3 and TRBJ2-3, with 13 positions matching TRBD2. Germline V gene lookup returns CDR1 ENHRY and CDR2 SYGVKD. The V gene end was trimmed by 9 bases and the J gene end by 2 bases; junction bases not matched to a gene: 5. This CDR3 comprises 15 residues. CDR3 in DNA: TGTGCCATGTCCGGGACTAGCGGGGCCACAGATACGCAGTATTTT. Translating gives CAMSGTSGATDTQYF.

This clonotype was seen repeatedly, ten times or more. This chain links TRBV20-1 with TRBJ2-7, with 8 bases aligning to TRBD1. Per germline, CDR1 DFQATT and CDR2 SNEGSKA (reference sequence). V was clipped by 5 bases and J by 2 bases; unmatched bases: 8. The CDR3 loop spans 14 amino acids. The CDR3 spells CSAAGTGRPYEQYF. The CDR3 DNA reads TGCAGTGCTGCCGGGACAGGACGTCCCTACGAGCAGTACTTC.

The chain links TRBV10-3 to TRBJ2-1, with D possibly matching TRBD2 (6 bases). V was trimmed by 6 bases and J by 0 bases, leaving 9 bases between them. The germline V gene has CDR1 ENHRY and CDR2 SYGVKD. The CDR3 has 14 amino acids. The CDR3 region is CAIRDGSSYNEQFF. The CDR3 DNA reads TGTGCCATCAGGGACGGGAGCTCCTACAATGAGCAGTTCTTC.

This chain uses TRBV5-5 with TRBJ1-2; 8 bases are a match to TRBD1. CDR3 length: 14 amino acids. The J segment lost 7 bases and the V segment lost 1 base, leaving 6 bases of the junction unmatched. Germline loops: CDR1 SGHKS, CDR2 YYEKEE (reference sequence). For the CDR3, the DNA is TGTGCCAGCAGCTTGCAGCTGGACAGGGTTGGCTACACCTTC. Translated, it gives CASSLQLDRVGYTF.

This clonotype was observed at least ten times. The chain carries TRBV13 and TRBJ2-7; D tentatively reads TRBD1 or TRBD2 (5 bases each). Trimming cost V 8 bases and J 6 bases, with 14 bases left between them. The germline V gene encodes CDR1 PRHDT and CDR2 FYEKMQ (reference sequence). This CDR3 comprises 12 residues. The DNA for the CDR3 is TGTGCCAGCGGTCAGGGACCCCTCGAGCAGTACTTC. This translates into CASGQGPLEQYF.

A few counts support this clonotype. V and J are TRBV7-2 and TRBJ2-3, with 7 bases matching TRBD1. The CDR3 covers 16 residues. Germline trimming cut 2 bases from V and 0 bases from J; bases unmatched to any gene: 5. The germline gives CDR1 SGHTA, CDR2 FQGNSA. The CDR3 region is CASSLFGTASTDTQYF. The CDR3 nucleotides read TGTGCCAGCAGCTTATTCGGGACAGCTAGCACAGATACGCAGTATTTT. Full variable domain (missing parts from reference TRBV7-2 and TRBJ2-3): GAGVSQSPSNKVTEKGKDVELRCDPISGHTALYWYRQSLGQGLEFLIYFQGNSAPDKSGLPSDRFSAERTGGSVSTLTIQRTQQEDSAVYLCASSLFGTASTDTQYFGPGTRLTVL.

This clonotype was seen ten or more times. The CDR3 spells CSSRTGHGYTF. The CDR3 DNA reads as TGCAGCTCACGGACAGGGCATGGCTACACCTTC. The chain is built from TRBV29-1 and TRBJ1-2; TRBD1 matches 8 bases. With 8 bases clipped from V and 6 bases from J, the junction kept 5 bases outside the gene matches. Germline V lookup: CDR1 SQVTM, CDR2 ANQGSEA. This CDR3 has 11 residues.

Worth noting for this clonotype: A read error may account for a junction end that differs from germline. The chain couples TRBV5-1 to TRBJ2-2, with 8 bases fitting TRBD1. The CDR3 length is 14 residues. Germline values: CDR1 SGHRS, CDR2 YFSETQ. In nucleotides, the CDR3 is TGCACCAGCAGCCCGGGACAGGACACCGGGGAGCTGTTTTTT. Encoded protein: CTSSPGQDTGELFF.

The rearrangement joins TRBV9 to TRBJ2-4, with a possible D match to TRBD1 (5 bases). CDR3 length equals 13 residues. Trimming stripped 4 bases from V and 13 bases from J, with 18 bases between. CDR1 and CDR2 (germline): SGDLS, YYNGEE. This chain's CDR3 is CASSPQRGNEQYF. Written as DNA, the CDR3 is TGTGCCAGCAGCCCCCAAAGGGGCAATGAGCAGTACTTC.

This clonotype was found many times. The gene calls are TRBV18 and TRBJ2-1; TRBD1 matches 10 bases. Germline lookup yields CDR1 KGHSH and CDR2 LQKENI. J was trimmed by 7 bases and V by 4 bases; bases with no gene match: 7. The length of the CDR3 is 15 residues. The CDR3 DNA reads TGTGCCAGCTCACGGGGACAGGGGATGATAAATGAGCAGTTCTTC. This sequence encodes CASSRGQGMINEQFF.

This clonotype was seen a handful of times. The genes are TRBV9 and TRBJ2-1; no clear D. This CDR3 spans 12 amino acids. Trimming pared 4 bases from V and 8 bases from J, leaving 10 bases between. Germline V CDR1 and CDR2: SGDLS, YYNGEE. DNA for the CDR3: TGTGCCAGCAGCAAAAATGAGGATGAGCAGTTCTTC. It codes for CASSKNEDEQFF.

The V and J genes are TRBV20-1 and TRBJ2-3, with 8 nucleotides matching TRBD2. In germline, CDR1 is DFQATT, CDR2 SNEGSKA (reference sequence). The junction had 8 bases not matched to a gene; V was cut back by 0 bases and J by 3 bases. The CDR3 is made up of 16 amino acids. CDR3 region: CSARDPGGARTDTQYF. As DNA, the CDR3 is TGCAGTGCTAGAGATCCCGGGGGGGCCAGGACAGATACGCAGTATTTT.

This clonotype appeared a few times. This chain connects TRBV12-3 or TRBV12-4 to TRBJ2-1, with D maybe TRBD2 (6 bases). This CDR3 region has 16 residues. Between the trimmed V and J ends, which lost 7 bases and 4 bases, there was a span of 20 bases. The CDR3 nucleotides are TGTGCCAGCACCTTAAGTGGTAGCGGAGATTACAATGAGCAGTTCTTC. Its protein is CASTLSGSGDYNEQFF.

Notes on this clonotype: Mismatch with germline at one junction end may stem from a read error. The rearrangement links TRBV7-9 to TRBJ2-1, with 9 bases aligning to TRBD2. Germline V gives CDR1 SEHNR, CDR2 FQNEAQ (reference sequence). This CDR3 spans 15 amino acids. CDR3 in DNA: TGTTCCAGCAGCTTAGGGGGGGGACTAGCCTATGAGCAGTTCTTC. This sequence encodes CSSSLGGGLAYEQFF.

This clonotype has a handful of counts. This rearrangement joins TRBV7-2 to TRBJ2-7; 8 nucleotides agree with TRBD2. Germline-derived CDR1 and CDR2 are SGHTA and FQGNSA. V lost 5 bases, J lost 6 bases, and 6 bases stayed unmatched. The CDR3 sequence is 13 residues long. CDR3 sequence (DNA): TGTGCCAGCAGCCGGGAGGGCCCATGCGAGCAGTACTTC. This translates into CASSREGPCEQYF.

V and J are TRBV5-1 and TRBJ2-7; the D gene is possibly TRBD1 (5 bases). CDR3 length: 14 residues. Per germline, CDR1 SGHRS and CDR2 YFSETQ. V was clipped by 4 bases and J by 1 base, with 12 bases between them. CDR3 bases: TGCGCCAGCAGCCGCTTCTCAGGGTCCTACGAGCAGTACTTC. Translating gives CASSRFSGSYEQYF. Based on the CDR3 plus reference TRBV5-1 and TRBJ2-7, the full variable domain is KAGVTQTPRYLIKTRGQQVTLSCSPISGHRSVSWYQQTPGQGLQFLFEYFSETQRNKGNFPGRFSGRQFSNSRSEMNVSTLELGDSALYLCASSRFSGSYEQYFGPGTRLTVT.

V and J are TRBV5-1 and TRBJ2-1, with 8 bases that match TRBD2. The germline V gene encodes CDR1 SGHRS and CDR2 YFSETQ. The J segment lost 3 bases and the V segment lost 4 bases, leaving 6 bases of the junction unmatched. This CDR3 region has 15 residues. CDR3 loop: CASSPGTSFYNEQFF. The CDR3 DNA reads TGCGCCAGCAGCCCGGGGACTAGTTTCTACAATGAGCAGTTCTTC.

This clonotype showed up just a few times. The chain carries TRBV6-4 and TRBJ2-6; D is uncertain. V was shortened by 7 bases and J by 4 bases, with 11 bases between the two germline ends. The CDR3 contains 14 residues. Germline assignment: CDR1 MRHNA and CDR2 SNTAGT. The CDR3 region is CASKPVTGANVLTF. In nucleotides, the CDR3 is TGTGCCAGCAAACCTGTCACCGGGGCCAACGTCCTGACTTTC.

This clonotype was detected many times. The chain uses TRBV6-1 and TRBJ2-5; D is uncertain. The CDR3 contains 14 residues. The germline V and J ends were trimmed by 1 base and 1 base, with 7 bases remaining between them. Germline CDR1 is MNHNS and CDR2 is SASEGT. CDR3 in amino acids: CASSEGYTQETQYF. CDR3 DNA sequence: TGTGCCAGCAGTGAAGGATACACCCAAGAGACCCAGTACTTC.

This clonotype was recorded many times. This chain links TRBV28 with TRBJ2-1; D gene ambiguous. CDR3 length equals 14 residues. The ends were cut back, 6 bases at V and 3 bases at J, with 12 bases in the middle. Germline V gene lookup returns CDR1 MDHEN and CDR2 SYDVKM. CDR3 sequence: CASSPSLGYNEQFF. The CDR3 DNA reads TGTGCCAGCAGCCCCAGCCTAGGCTACAATGAGCAGTTCTTC.

This clonotype was counted a few times. The chain recombines TRBV7-2 with TRBJ2-7; 11 positions match TRBD2. V was pared by 5 bases and J by 0 bases, with 12 bases of the junction left unmatched. This CDR3 spans 18 amino acids. CDR1 is SGHTA, CDR2 FQGNSA, per germline. CDR3 DNA sequence: TGTGCCAGCAGCCGGATTGGGTCTAGCGGGGGGCCCTCCTACGAGCAGTACTTC. Its translation is CASSRIGSSGGPSYEQYF.

The chain combines TRBV7-4 with TRBJ2-7; D ambiguous. The CDR3 is 14 residues long. CDR1 and CDR2 (germline): SGHVT, SQSDAQ. V shed 7 bases and J shed 0 bases, with 13 bases lying between them. CDR3 in amino acids: CASNWVPSSYEQYF. CDR3 coding DNA: TGTGCCAGCAACTGGGTACCGAGCTCCTACGAGCAGTACTTC.